This paragraph reports one T cell receptor (beta chain). Its matching antigen is unknown. This specimen comes from a study of beta chain features in type 1 diabetes. Study observations and caveats: Moderate but significant shortening of TCRB CDR3s was recorded in all four CD4+ subsets from Type 1 diabetes patients.

Germline CDR1 SGHRS, CDR2 YFSETQ. This CDR3 contains 13 residues. The V and J ends lost 1 base and 1 base respectively, with 5 bases between them. The study reverse transcribed the entire isolated RNA, so it sequenced expressed TCRB transcripts. TCRdb's table, derived via immunoSEQ multiplex PCR, lists solely in-frame clones and lacks some. The table shows about 160,000 clones, with 63% occurring only once. The chain is built from TRBV5-1 and TRBJ2-5; D ambiguous. This clonotype originated in a man aged 25 to 40 with type 1 diabetes. Source material: naive CD4+ T cells from blood. CDR3 sequence reads: CASSLHSQETQYF. Here the CDR3 DNA reads TGCGCCAGCAGCTTGCACTCCCAAGAGACCCAGTACTTC.